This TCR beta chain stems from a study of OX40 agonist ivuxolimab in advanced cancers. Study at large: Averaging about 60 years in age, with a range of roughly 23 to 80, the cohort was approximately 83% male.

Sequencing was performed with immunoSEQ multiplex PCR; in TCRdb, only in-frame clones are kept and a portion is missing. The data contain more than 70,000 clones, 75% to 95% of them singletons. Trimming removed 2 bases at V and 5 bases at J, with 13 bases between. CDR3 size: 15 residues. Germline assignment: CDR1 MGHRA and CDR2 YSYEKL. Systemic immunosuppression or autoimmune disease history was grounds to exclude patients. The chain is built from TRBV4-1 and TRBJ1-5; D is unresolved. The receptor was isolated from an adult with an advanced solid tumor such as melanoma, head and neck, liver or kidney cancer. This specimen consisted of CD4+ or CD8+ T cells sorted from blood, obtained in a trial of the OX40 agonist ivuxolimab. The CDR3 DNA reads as TGCGCCAGCAGCCAAAGAGAGGCAGGAGATCAGCCCCAGCATTTT. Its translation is CASSQREAGDQPQHF.